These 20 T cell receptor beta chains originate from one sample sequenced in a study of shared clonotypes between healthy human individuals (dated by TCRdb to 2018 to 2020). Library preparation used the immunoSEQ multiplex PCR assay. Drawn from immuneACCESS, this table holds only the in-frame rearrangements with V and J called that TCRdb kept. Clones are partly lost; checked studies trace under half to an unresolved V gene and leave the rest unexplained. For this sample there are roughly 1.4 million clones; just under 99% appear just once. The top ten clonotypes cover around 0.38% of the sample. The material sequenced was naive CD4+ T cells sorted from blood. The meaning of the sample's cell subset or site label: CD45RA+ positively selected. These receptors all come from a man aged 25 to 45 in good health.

The DNA for the CDR3 is TGCGCCAGCAGCTTAAGACAGGGGATCGACTACACCTTC. This sequence encodes CASSLRQGIDYTF. The rearrangement links TRBV5-1 to TRBJ1-2, with 8 bases matching TRBD1. The CDR3 totals 13 residues. V shed 2 bases and J 10 bases; nucleotides not matched to a gene: 7. Germline-derived CDR1 and CDR2 are SGHRS and YFSETQ.

The CDR3 region is CASSLAQAYGYTF. The CDR3 nucleotides read TGTGCCAGCAGCTTAGCCCAGGCCTATGGCTACACCTTC. The rearrangement uses TRBV7-9 and TRBJ1-2; D is uncertain. V shed 0 bases and J shed 4 bases, with 6 bases lying between them. Germline V lookup: CDR1 SEHNR, CDR2 FQNEAQ (reference sequence). The CDR3 loop spans 13 amino acids.

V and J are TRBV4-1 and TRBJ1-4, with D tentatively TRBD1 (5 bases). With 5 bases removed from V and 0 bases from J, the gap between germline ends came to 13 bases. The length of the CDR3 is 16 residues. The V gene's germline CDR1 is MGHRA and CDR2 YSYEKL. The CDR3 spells CASSFRGDATNEKLFF. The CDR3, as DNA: TGCGCCAGCAGCTTTCGGGGGGACGCAACTAATGAAAAACTGTTTTTT.

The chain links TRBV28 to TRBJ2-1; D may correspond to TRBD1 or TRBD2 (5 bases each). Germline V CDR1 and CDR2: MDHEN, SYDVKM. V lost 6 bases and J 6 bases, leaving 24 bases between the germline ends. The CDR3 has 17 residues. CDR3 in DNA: TGTGCCAGCAGACCCCCGTGGTCGGGACCCGTATCCAATGAGCAGTTCTTC. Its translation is CASRPPWSGPVSNEQFF. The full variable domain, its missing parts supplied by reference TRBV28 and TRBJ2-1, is DVKVTQSSRYLVKRTGEKVFLECVQDMDHENMFWYRQDPGLGLRLIYFSYDVKMKEKGDIPEGYSVSREKKERFSLILESASTNQTSMYLCASRPPWSGPVSNEQFFGPGTRLTVL.

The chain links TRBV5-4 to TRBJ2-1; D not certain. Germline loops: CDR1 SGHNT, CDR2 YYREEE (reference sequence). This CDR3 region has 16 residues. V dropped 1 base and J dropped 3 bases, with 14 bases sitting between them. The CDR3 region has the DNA TGTGCCAGCAGCTTGTTTTCCGGCCTTGTCTACAATGAGCAGTTCTTC. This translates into CASSLFSGLVYNEQFF.

In DNA form, the CDR3 reads TGTGCCAGCAGCCCTCCAGGGGGCGGCGAGCAGTACTTC. Amino acid sequence: CASSPPGGGEQYF. The chain combines TRBV14 with TRBJ2-7; 8 bases map to TRBD1. The trim removed 4 bases at V and 6 bases at J, leaving 5 bases unmatched. This CDR3 is 13 amino acids long. Germline values: CDR1 SGHDN, CDR2 FVKESK. Combining the CDR3 with reference TRBV14 and TRBJ2-7 gives the whole variable domain EAGVTQFPSHSVIEKGQTVTLRCDPISGHDNLYWYRRVMGKEIKFLLHFVKESKQDESGMPNNRFLAERTGGTYSTLKVQPAELEDSGVYFCASSPPGGGEQYFGPGTRLTVT.

The CDR3, as DNA: TGTGCCAGCAGTGAATTTCGGACAGCGATTTACGAGCAGTACTTC. It translates to CASSEFRTAIYEQYF. The genes are TRBV6-1 and TRBJ2-7, with a tentative D call TRBD1 (6 bases). CDR1 is MNHNS, CDR2 SASEGT, per germline. Between the trimmed V and J ends, which lost 2 bases and 4 bases, there was a span of 15 bases. This CDR3 comprises 15 residues.

In nucleotides, the CDR3 is TGTGCCAGCAAGTGGAAGGGGGACTTTGAAGCTTTCTTT. The encoded protein is CASKWKGDFEAFF. V usage is TRBV2 and J usage is TRBJ1-1; weak D call: TRBD1 (6 bases). V was shortened by 7 bases and J by 7 bases, with 16 bases between the two germline ends. The CDR3 runs to 13 residues. Germline V gene data show CDR1 as SNHLY and CDR2 as FYNNEI. The entire variable domain, with the rest obtained from reference TRBV2 and TRBJ1-1, is as follows: EPEVTQTPSHQVTQMGQEVILRCVPISNHLYFYWYRQILGQKVEFLVSFYNNEISEKSEIFDDQFSVERPDGSNFTLKIRSTKLEDSAMYFCASKWKGDFEAFFGQGTRLTVV.

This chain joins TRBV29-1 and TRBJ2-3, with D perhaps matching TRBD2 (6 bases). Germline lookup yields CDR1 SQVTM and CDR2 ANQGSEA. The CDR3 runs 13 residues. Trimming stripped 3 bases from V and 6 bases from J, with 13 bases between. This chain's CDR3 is CSVDGGLGDTQYF. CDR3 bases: TGCAGCGTTGATGGAGGGTTGGGGGATACGCAGTATTTT.

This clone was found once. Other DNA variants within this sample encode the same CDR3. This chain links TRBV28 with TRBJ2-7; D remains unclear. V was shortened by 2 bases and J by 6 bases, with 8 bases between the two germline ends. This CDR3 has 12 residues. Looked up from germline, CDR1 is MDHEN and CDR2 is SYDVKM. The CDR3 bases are TGTGCCAGCAGTTTAAGCCACGGCGAGCAGTACTTC. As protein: CASSLSHGEQYF.

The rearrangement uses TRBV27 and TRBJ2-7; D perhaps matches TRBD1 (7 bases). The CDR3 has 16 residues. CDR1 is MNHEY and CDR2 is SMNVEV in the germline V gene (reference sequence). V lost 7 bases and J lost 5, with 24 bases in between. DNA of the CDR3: TGTGCCAGCACCACCCCCGGGGCAGGGGGGTTCCACGAGCAGTACTTC. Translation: CASTTPGAGGFHEQYF.

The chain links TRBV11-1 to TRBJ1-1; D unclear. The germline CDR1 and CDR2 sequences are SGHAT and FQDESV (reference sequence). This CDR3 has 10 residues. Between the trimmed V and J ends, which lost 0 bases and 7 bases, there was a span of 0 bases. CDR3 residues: CASSLAEAFF. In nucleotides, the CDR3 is TGTGCCAGCAGCTTAGCTGAAGCTTTCTTT.

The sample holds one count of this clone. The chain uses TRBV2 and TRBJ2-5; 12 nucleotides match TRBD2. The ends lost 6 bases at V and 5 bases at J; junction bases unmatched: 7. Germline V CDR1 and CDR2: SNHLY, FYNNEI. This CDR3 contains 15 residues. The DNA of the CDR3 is TGTGCCAGCAGCGCCGGACTAGCGGGACTCGAGACCCAGTACTTC. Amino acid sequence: CASSAGLAGLETQYF.

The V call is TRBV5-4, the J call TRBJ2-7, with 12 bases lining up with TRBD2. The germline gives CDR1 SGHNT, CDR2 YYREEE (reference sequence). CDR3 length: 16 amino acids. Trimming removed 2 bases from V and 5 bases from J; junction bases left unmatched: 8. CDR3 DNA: TGTGCCAGCAGCTTACGACTAGCGGGAGCGACAGACGAGCAGTACTTC. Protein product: CASSLRLAGATDEQYF. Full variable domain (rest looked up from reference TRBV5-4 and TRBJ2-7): ETGVTQSPTHLIKTRGQQVTLRCSSQSGHNTVSWYQQALGQGPQFIFQYYREEENGRGNFPPRFSGLQFPNYSSELNVNALELDDSALYLCASSLRLAGATDEQYFGPGTRLTVT.

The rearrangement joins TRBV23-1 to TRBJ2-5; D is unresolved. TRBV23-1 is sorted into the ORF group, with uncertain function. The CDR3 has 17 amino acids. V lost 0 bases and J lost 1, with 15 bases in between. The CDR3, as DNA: TGCGCCAGCAGTCAATCGAAGTTATGGAAAACCCAAGAGACCCAGTACTTC. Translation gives CASSQSKLWKTQETQYF.

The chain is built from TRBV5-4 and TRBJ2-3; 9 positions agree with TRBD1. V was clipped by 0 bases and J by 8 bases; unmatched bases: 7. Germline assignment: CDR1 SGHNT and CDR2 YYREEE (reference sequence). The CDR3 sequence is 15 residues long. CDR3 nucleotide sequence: TGTGCCAGCAGCTTGGCAGGACAGGGGACGGGTACGCAGTATTTT. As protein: CASSLAGQGTGTQYF.

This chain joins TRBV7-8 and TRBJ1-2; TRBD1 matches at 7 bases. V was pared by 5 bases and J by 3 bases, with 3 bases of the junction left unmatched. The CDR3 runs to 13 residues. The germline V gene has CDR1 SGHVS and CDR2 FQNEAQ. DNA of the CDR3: TGTGCCAGCAGCAGGACAGGCGACTATGGCTACACCTTC. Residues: CASSRTGDYGYTF.

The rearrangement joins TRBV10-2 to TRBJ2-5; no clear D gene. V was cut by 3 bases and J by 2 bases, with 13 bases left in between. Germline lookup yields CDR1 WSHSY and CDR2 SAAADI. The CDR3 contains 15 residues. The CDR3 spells CASSDPRLEQETQYF. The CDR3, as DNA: TGCGCCAGCAGTGACCCTCGACTGGAACAAGAGACCCAGTACTTC.

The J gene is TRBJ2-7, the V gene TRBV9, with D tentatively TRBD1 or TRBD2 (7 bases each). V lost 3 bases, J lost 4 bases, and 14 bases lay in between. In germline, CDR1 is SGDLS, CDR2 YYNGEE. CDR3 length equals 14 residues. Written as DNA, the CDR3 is TGTGCCAGCAGCGCAGCCCAGGGGGGGTACGAGCAGTACTTC. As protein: CASSAAQGGYEQYF.

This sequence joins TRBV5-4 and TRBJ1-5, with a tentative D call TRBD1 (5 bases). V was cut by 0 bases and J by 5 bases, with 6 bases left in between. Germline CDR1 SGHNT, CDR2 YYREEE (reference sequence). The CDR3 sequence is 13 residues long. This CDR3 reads CASSLGGDQPQHF. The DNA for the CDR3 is TGTGCCAGCAGCTTGGGGGGGGATCAGCCCCAGCATTTT. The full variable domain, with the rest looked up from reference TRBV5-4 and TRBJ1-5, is ETGVTQSPTHLIKTRGQQVTLRCSSQSGHNTVSWYQQALGQGPQFIFQYYREEENGRGNFPPRFSGLQFPNYSSELNVNALELDDSALYLCASSLGGDQPQHFGDGTRLSIL.